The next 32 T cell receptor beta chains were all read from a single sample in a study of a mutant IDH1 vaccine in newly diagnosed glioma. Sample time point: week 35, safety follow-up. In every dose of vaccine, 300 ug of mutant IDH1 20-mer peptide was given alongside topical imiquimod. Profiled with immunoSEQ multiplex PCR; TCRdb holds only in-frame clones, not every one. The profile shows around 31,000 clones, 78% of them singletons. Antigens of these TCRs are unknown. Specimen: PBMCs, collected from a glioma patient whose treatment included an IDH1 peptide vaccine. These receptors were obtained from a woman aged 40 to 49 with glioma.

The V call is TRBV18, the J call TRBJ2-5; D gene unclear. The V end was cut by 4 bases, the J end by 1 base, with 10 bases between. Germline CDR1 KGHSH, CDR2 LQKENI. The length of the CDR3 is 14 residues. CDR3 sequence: CASSLSGAQETQYF. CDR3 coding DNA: TGTGCCAGCTCACTTTCAGGAGCCCAAGAGACCCAGTACTTC.

The CDR3 bases are TGTGCCAGCAGTGTGACAGGGTACACTGAAGCTTTCTTT. Its protein is CASSVTGYTEAFF. The chain carries TRBV6-5 and TRBJ1-1; TRBD1 agrees at 7 bases. After removal of 5 bases from V and 3 bases from J, the junction contained 3 bases not matched to a gene. This CDR3 spans 13 amino acids. Germline V lookup: CDR1 MNHEY, CDR2 SVGAGI.

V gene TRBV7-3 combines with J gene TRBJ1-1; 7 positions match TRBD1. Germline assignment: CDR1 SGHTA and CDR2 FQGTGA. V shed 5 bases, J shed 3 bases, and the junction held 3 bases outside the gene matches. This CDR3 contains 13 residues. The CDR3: CASSQGVDTEAFF. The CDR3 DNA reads TGTGCCAGCAGCCAGGGGGTCGACACTGAAGCTTTCTTT.

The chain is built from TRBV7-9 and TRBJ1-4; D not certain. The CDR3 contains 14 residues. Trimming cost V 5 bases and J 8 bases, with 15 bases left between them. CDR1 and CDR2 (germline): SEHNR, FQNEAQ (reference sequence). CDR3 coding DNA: TGTGCCAGCAGCCCGGGGAGGGTACAGGAAAAACTGTTTTTT. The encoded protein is CASSPGRVQEKLFF. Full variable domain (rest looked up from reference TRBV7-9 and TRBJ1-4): DTGVSQNPRHKITKRGQNVTFRCDPISEHNRLYWYRQTLGQGPEFLTYFQNEAQLEKSRLLSDRFSAERPKGSFSTLEIQRTEQGDSAMYLCASSPGRVQEKLFFGSGTQLSVL.

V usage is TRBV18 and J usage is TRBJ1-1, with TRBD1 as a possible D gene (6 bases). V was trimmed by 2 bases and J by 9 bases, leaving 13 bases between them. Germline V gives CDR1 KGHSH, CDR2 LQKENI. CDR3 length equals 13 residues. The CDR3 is CASSPTETGKAFF. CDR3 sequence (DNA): TGTGCCAGCTCACCAACTGAAACAGGGAAAGCTTTCTTT. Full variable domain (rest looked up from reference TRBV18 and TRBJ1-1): NAGVMQNPRHLVRRRGQEARLRCSPMKGHSHVYWYRQLPEEGLKFMVYLQKENIIDESGMPKERFSAEFPKEGPSILRIQQVVRGDSAAYFCASSPTETGKAFFGQGTRLTVV.

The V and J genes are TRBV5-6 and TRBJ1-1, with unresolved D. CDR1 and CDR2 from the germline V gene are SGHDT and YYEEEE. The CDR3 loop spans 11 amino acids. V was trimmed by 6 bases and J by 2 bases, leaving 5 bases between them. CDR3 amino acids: CASKRNTEAFF. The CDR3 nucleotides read TGTGCCAGCAAAAGAAACACTGAAGCTTTCTTT.

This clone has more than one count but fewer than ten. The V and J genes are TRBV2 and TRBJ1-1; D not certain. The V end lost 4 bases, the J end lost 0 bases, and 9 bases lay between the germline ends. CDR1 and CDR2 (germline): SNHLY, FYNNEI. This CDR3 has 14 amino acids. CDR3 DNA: TGTGCCAGCAGTGGGGAACTACTGAACACTGAAGCTTTCTTT. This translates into CASSGELLNTEAFF.

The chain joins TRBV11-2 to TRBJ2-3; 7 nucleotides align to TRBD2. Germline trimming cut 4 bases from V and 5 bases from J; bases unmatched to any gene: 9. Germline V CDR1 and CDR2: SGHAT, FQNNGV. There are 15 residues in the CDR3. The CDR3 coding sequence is TGTGCCAGCAGCTCATGGGAGCGGGGAATAGATACGCAGTATTTT. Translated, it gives CASSSWERGIDTQYF.

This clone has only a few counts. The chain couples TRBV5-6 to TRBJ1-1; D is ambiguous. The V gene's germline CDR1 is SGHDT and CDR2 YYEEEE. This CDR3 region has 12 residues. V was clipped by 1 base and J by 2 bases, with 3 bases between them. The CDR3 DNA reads TGTGCCAGCAGCTTGATAAACACTGAAGCTTTCTTT. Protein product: CASSLINTEAFF.

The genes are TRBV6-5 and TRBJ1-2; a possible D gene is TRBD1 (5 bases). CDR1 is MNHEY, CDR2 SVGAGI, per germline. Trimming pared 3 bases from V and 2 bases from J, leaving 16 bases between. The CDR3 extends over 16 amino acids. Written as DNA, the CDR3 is TGTGCCAGCAGTTATTTTCCTGCAGGGCTCAACTATGGCTACACCTTC. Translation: CASSYFPAGLNYGYTF.

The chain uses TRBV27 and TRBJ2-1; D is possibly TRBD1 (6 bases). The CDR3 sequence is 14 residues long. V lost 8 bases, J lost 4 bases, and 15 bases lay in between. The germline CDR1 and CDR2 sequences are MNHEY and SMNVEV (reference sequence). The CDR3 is CASSTGTLYNEQFF. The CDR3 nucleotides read TGTGCCAGCTCTACCGGGACACTTTACAATGAGCAGTTCTTC.

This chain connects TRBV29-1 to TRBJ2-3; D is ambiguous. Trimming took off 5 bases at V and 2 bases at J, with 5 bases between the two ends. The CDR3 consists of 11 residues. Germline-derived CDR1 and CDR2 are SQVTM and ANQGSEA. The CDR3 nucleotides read TGCAGCGTTAGTCCCACAGATACGCAGTATTTT. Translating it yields CSVSPTDTQYF.

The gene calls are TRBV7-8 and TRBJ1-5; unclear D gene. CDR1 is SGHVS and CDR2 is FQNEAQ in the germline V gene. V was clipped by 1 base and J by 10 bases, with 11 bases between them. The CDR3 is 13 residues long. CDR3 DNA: TGTGCCAGCAGCTTAGAATATGCAGAACCCCAGCATTTT. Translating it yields CASSLEYAEPQHF.

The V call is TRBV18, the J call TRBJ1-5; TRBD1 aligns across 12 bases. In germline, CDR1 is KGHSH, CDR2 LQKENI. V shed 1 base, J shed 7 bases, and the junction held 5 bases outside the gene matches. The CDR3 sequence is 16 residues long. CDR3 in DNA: TGTGCCAGCTCACCACTGGGACAGGGGGCAAGACAGCCCCAGCATTTT. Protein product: CASSPLGQGARQPQHF. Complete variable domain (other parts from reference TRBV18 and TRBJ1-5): NAGVMQNPRHLVRRRGQEARLRCSPMKGHSHVYWYRQLPEEGLKFMVYLQKENIIDESGMPKERFSAEFPKEGPSILRIQQVVRGDSAAYFCASSPLGQGARQPQHFGDGTRLSIL.

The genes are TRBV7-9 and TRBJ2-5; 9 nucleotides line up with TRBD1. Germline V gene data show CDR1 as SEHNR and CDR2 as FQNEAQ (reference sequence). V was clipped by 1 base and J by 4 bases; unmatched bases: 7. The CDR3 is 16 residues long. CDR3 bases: TGTGCCAGCAGCTTAGACGGACAGGGGCGGACAGAGACCCAGTACTTC. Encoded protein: CASSLDGQGRTETQYF.

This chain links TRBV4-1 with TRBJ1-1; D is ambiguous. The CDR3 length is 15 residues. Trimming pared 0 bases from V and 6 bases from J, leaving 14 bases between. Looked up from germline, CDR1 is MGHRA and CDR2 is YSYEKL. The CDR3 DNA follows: TGCGCCAGCAGCCAAGATCGGGGAAGGGCTGCTGAAGCTTTCTTT. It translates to CASSQDRGRAAEAFF.

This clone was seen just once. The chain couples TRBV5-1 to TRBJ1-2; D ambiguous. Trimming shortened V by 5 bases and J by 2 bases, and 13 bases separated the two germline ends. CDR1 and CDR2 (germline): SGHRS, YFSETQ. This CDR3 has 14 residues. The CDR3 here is CASSPISANYGYTF. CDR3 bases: TGCGCCAGCAGTCCAATCTCAGCAAACTATGGCTACACCTTC.

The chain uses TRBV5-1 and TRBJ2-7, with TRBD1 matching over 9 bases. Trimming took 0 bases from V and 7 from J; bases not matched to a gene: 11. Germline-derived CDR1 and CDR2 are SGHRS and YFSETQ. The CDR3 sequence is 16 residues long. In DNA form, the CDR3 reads TGCGCCAGCAGCTTGGGACGCGGGACAGGGAGGCCGGAGCAGTACTTC. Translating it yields CASSLGRGTGRPEQYF.

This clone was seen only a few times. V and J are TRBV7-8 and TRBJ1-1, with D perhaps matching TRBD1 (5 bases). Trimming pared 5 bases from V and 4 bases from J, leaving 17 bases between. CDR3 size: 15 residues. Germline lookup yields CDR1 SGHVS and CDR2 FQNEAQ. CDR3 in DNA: TGTGCCAGCAGCATTGGACGGGGGAGAGTCACTGAAGCTTTCTTT. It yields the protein CASSIGRGRVTEAFF.

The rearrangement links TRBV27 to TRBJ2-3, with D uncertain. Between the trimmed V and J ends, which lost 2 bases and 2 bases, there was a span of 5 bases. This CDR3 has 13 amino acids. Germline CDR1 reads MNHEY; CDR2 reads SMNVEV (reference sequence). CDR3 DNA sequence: TGTGCCAGCAGTTTAGTAAACACAGATACGCAGTATTTT. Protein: CASSLVNTDTQYF.

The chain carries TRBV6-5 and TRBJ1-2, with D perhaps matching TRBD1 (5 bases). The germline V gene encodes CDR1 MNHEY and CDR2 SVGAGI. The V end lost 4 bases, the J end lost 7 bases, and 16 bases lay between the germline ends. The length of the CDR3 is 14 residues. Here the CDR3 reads CASSSGRGVGGYTF. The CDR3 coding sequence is TGTGCCAGCAGTTCTGGGCGGGGGGTAGGTGGCTACACCTTC.

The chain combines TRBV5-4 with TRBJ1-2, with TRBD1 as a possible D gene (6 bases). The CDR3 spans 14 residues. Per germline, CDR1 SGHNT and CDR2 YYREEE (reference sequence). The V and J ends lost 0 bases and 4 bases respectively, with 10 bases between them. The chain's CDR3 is CASSLDQGFYGYTF. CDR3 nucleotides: TGTGCCAGCAGCTTGGATCAGGGGTTCTATGGCTACACCTTC.

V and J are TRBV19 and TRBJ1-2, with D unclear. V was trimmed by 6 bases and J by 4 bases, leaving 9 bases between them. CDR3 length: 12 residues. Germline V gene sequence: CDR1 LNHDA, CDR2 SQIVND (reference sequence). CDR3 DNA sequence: TGTGCCAGTAGCCGGGGTCCCTATGGCTACACCTTC. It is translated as CASSRGPYGYTF.

CDR3 sequence: CASQGRDSPLHF. CDR3 in DNA: TGTGCCAGCCAGGGAAGGGATTCACCCCTCCACTTT. This sequence joins TRBV2 and TRBJ1-6; D perhaps matches TRBD1 (5 bases). Germline CDR1 and CDR2: SNHLY and FYNNEI. Trimming stripped 8 bases from V and 8 bases from J, with 10 bases between. The CDR3 is 12 amino acids.

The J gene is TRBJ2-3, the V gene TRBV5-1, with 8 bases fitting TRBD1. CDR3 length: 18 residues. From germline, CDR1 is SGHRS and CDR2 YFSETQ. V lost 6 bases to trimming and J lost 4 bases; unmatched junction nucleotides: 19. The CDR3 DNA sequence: TGCGCCAGCACCGAATTTGCCGGTGGACAGGGTGTAGCAGATACGCAGTATTTT. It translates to CASTEFAGGQGVADTQYF. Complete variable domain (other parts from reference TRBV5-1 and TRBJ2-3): KAGVTQTPRYLIKTRGQQVTLSCSPISGHRSVSWYQQTPGQGLQFLFEYFSETQRNKGNFPGRFSGRQFSNSRSEMNVSTLELGDSALYLCASTEFAGGQGVADTQYFGPGTRLTVL.

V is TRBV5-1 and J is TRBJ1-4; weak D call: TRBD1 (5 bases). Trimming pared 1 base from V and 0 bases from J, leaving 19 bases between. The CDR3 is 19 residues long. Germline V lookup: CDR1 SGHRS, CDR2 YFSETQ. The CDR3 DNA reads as TGCGCCAGCAGCTTGCCCCCCCGGGACCGTCTTTCAACTAATGAAAAACTGTTTTTT. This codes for CASSLPPRDRLSTNEKLFF.

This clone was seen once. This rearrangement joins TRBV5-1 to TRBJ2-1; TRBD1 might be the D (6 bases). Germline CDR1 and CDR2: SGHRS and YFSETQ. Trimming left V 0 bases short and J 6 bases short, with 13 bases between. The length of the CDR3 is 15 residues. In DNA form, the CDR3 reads TGCGCCAGCAGCTTGGAGCAGGGGCAGGGCAATGAGCAGTTCTTC. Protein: CASSLEQGQGNEQFF.

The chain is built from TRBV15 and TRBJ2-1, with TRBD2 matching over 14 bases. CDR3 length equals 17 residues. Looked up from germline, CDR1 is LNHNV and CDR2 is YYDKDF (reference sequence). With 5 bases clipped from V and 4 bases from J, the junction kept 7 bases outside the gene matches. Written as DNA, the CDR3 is TGTGCCACCAGCCCCCACAGGACTAGCGGGGGGTACAATGAGCAGTTCTTC. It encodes CATSPHRTSGGYNEQFF.

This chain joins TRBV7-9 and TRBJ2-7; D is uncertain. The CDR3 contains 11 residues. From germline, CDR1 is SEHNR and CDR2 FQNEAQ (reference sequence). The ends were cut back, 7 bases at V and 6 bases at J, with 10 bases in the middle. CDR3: CASTMTGEQYF. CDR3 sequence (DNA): TGTGCCAGCACGATGACGGGCGAGCAGTACTTC. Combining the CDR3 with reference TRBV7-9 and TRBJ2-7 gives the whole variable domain DTGVSQNPRHKITKRGQNVTFRCDPISEHNRLYWYRQTLGQGPEFLTYFQNEAQLEKSRLLSDRFSAERPKGSFSTLEIQRTEQGDSAMYLCASTMTGEQYFGPGTRLTVT.

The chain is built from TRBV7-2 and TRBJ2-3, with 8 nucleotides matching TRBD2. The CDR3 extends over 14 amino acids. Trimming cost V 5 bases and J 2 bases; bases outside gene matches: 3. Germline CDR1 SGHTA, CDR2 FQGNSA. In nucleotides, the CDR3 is TGTGCCAGCAGCCTCGGACTAGCCACAGATACGCAGTATTTT. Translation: CASSLGLATDTQYF.

The CDR3 sequence: CASSLLGGDTDTQYF. CDR3 nucleotide sequence: TGTGCCAGCTCACTCCTTGGCGGGGACACAGATACGCAGTATTTT. The rearrangement joins TRBV18 to TRBJ2-3; D is perhaps TRBD2 (6 bases). The CDR3 is 15 residues long. CDR1 and CDR2 (germline): KGHSH, LQKENI. Trimming cost V 4 bases and J 2 bases, with 13 bases left between them.

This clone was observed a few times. The CDR3, as DNA: TGTGCCAGCAATCGGGTGGGCACTGAAGCTTTCTTT. Residues: CASNRVGTEAFF. This chain joins TRBV6-1 and TRBJ1-1; D remains ambiguous. Germline V gene sequence: CDR1 MNHNS, CDR2 SASEGT. V was cut by 7 bases and J by 4 bases, with 10 bases left in between. The CDR3 runs 12 residues.